This T cell receptor beta chain was captured by sequencing in a study of response to subunit inactivated influenza vaccine. This clonotype was detected many times. Germline trimming cut 2 bases from V and 4 bases from J; bases unmatched to any gene: 3. Germline assignment: CDR1 ENHRY and CDR2 SYGVKD. CDR3 size: 14 residues. TCRdb re-analysed the RT-PCR reads in MiXCR, keeping a single row per CDR3 protein. The sample lists fewer than 350,000 distinct CDR3 sequences; roughly 22% were seen once. The source was PBMCs from blood, collected less than 22 months after vaccination. The sequence derives from a man between 50 and 69 years old who received an inactivated influenza vaccine. The chain joins TRBV10-3 to TRBJ1-1; 8 bases agree with TRBD1. The CDR3 DNA sequence: TGTGCCATCAGTGAGGGGACAGGTCTCACTGAAGCTTTCTTT. Protein product: CAISEGTGLTEAFF.